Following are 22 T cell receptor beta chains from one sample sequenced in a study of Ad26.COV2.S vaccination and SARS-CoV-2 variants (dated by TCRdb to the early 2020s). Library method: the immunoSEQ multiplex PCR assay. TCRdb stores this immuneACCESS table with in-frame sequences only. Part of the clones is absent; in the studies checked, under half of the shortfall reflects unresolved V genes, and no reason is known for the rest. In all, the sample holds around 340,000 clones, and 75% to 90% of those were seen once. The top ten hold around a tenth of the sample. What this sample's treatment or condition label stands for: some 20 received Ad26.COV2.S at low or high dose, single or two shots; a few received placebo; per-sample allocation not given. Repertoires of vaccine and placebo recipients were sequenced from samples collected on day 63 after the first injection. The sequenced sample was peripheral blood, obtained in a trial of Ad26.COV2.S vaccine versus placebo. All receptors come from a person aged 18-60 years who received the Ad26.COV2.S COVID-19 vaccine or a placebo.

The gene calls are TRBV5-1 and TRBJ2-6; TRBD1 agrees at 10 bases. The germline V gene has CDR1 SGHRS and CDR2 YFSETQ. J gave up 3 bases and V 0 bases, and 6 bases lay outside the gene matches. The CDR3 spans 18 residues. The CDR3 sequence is CASSLAGQGSFGANVLTF. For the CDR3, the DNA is TGCGCCAGCAGCTTGGCGGGACAGGGGTCCTTTGGGGCCAACGTCCTGACTTTC.

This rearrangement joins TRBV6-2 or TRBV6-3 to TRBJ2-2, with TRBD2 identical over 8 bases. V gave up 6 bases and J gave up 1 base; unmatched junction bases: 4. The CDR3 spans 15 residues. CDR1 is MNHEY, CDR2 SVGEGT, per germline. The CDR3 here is CASSRSGGNTGELFF. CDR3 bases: TGTGCCAGCAGCCGCAGCGGGGGGAACACCGGGGAGCTGTTTTTT.

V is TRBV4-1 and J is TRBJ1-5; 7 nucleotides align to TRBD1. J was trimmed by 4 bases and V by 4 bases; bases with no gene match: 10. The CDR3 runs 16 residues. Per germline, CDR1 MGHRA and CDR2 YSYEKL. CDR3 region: CASSPLPGQVNQPQHF. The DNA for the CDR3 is TGCGCCAGCAGCCCATTACCCGGACAGGTAAATCAGCCCCAGCATTTT.

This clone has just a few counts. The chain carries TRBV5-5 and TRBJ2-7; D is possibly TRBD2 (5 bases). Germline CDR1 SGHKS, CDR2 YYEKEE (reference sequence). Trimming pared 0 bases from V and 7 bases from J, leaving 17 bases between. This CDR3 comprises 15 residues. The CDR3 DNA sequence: TGTGCCAGCAGCTTGGGACCAGACTACGTTGATGAGCAGTACTTC. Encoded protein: CASSLGPDYVDEQYF.

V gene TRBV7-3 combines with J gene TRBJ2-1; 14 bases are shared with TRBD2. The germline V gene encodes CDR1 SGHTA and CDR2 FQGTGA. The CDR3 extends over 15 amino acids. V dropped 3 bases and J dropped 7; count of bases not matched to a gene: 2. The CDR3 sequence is CASSLTSGRVNEQFF. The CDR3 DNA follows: TGTGCCAGCAGCTTGACTAGCGGGAGGGTAAATGAGCAGTTCTTC.

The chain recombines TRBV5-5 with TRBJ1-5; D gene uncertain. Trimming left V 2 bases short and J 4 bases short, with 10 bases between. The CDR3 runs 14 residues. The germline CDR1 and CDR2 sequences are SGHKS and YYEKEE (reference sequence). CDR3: CASSLGIGNQPQHF. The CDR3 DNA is TGTGCCAGCAGCTTAGGAATTGGGAATCAGCCCCAGCATTTT.

This CDR3 is CASSPYAGSLYTQYF. As DNA, the CDR3 is TGTGCCAGCAGCCCTTACGCCGGGAGCCTATATACGCAGTATTTT. The chain couples TRBV3-1 (or the pseudogene TRBV3-2) to TRBJ2-3; D is perhaps TRBD2 (6 bases). V gave up 4 bases and J gave up 7 bases, with 18 bases separating them. Per the germline V gene, CDR1 is LGHDT and CDR2 is YNNKEL (reference sequence). The CDR3 length is 15 residues.

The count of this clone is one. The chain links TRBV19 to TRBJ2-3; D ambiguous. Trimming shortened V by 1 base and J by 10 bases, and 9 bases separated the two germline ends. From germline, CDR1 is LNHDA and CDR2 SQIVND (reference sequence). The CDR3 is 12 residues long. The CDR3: CASSIGVTAQYF. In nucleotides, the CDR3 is TGTGCCAGTAGTATAGGAGTTACTGCGCAGTATTTT.

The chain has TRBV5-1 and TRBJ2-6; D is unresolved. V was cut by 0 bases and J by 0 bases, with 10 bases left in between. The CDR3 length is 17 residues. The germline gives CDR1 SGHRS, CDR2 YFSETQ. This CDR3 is CASSLVRTNSGANVLTF. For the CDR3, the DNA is TGCGCCAGCAGCTTGGTTAGGACGAACTCTGGGGCCAACGTCCTGACTTTC.

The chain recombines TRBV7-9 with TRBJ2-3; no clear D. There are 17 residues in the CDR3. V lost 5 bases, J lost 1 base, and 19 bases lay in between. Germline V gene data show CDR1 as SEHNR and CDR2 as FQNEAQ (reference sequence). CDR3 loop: CASSLPRASPGTDTQYF. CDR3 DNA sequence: TGTGCCAGCAGCCTACCTAGGGCCTCGCCGGGCACAGATACGCAGTATTTT.

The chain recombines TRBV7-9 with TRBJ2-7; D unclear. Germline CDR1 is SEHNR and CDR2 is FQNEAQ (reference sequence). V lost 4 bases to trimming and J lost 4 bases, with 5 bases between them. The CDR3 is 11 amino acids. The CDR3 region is CASSSQYEQYF. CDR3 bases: TGTGCCAGCAGCTCCCAGTACGAGCAGTACTTC. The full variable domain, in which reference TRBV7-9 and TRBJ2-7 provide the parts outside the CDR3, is DTGVSQNPRHKITKRGQNVTFRCDPISEHNRLYWYRQTLGQGPEFLTYFQNEAQLEKSRLLSDRFSAERPKGSFSTLEIQRTEQGDSAMYLCASSSQYEQYFGPGTRLTVT.

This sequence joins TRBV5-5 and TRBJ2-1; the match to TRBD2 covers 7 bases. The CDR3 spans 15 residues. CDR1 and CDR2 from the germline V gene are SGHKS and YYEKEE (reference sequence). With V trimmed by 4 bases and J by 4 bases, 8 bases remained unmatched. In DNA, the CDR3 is TGTGCCAGCAGCCCATCGGGGGGAGATTACAATGAGCAGTTCTTC. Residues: CASSPSGGDYNEQFF.

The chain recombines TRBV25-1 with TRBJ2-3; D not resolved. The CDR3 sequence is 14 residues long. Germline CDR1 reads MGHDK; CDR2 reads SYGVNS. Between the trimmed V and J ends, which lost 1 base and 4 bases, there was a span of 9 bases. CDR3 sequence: CASSELAVADTQYF. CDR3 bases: TGTGCCAGCAGTGAATTGGCCGTCGCAGATACGCAGTATTTT.

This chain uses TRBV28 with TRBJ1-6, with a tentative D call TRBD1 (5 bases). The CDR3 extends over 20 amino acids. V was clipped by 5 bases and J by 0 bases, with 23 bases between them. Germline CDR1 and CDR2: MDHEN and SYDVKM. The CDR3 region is CASSPSHPGGASSYNSPLHF. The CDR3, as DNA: TGTGCCAGCAGTCCATCCCACCCCGGAGGGGCGAGCTCCTATAATTCACCCCTCCACTTT.

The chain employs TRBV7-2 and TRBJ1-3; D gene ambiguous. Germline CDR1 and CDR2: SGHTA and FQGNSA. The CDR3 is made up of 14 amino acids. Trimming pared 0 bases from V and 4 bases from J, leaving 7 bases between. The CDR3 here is CASSLALIGNTIYF. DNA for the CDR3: TGTGCCAGCAGCTTAGCGTTGATCGGAAACACCATATATTTT.

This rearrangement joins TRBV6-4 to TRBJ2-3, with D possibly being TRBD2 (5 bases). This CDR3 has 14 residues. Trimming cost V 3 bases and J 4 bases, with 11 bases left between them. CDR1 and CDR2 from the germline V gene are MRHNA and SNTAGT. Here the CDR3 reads CASSETSVSDTQYF. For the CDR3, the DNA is TGTGCCAGCAGTGAAACTAGTGTGTCAGATACGCAGTATTTT.

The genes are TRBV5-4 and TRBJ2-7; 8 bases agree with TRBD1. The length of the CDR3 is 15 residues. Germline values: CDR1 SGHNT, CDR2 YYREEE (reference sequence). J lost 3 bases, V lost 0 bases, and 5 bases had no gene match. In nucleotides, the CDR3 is TGTGCCAGCAGCTTGGGGGACAGGCCCCACTACGAGCAGTACTTC. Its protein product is CASSLGDRPHYEQYF.

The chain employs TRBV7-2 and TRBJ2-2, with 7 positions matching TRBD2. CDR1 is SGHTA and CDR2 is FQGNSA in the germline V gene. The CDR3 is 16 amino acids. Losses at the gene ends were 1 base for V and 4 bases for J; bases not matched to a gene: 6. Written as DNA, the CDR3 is TGTGCCAGCAGCTTAGAGGGGAGGGTAACCACCGGGGAGCTGTTTTTT. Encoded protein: CASSLEGRVTTGELFF.

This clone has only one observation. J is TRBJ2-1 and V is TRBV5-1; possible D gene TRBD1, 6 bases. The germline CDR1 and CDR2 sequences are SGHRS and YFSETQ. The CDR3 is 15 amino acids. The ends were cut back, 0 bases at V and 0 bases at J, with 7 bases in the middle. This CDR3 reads CASSLGGGSYNEQFF. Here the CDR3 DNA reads TGCGCCAGCAGCTTGGGAGGGGGCTCCTACAATGAGCAGTTCTTC.

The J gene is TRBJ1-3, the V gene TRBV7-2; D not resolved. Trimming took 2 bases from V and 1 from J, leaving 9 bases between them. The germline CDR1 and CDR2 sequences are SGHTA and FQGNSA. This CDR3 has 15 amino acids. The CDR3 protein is CASSLSLSSGNTIYF. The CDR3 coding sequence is TGTGCCAGCAGCTTAAGTCTCAGTTCTGGAAACACCATATATTTT.

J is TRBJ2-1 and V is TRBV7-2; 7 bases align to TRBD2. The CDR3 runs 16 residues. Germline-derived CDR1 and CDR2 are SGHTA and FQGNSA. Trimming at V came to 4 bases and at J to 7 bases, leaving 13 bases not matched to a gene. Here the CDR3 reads CASSSSSGADRNEQFF. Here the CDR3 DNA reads TGTGCCAGCAGCTCGTCTAGCGGTGCTGACCGTAATGAGCAGTTCTTC.

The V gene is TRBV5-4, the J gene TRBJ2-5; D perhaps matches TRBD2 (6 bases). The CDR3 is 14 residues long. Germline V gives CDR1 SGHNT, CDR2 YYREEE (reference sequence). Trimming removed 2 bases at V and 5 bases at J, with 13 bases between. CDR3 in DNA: TGTGCCAGCAGCTTATCCGGGAGTATTGAGACCCAGTACTTC. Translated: CASSLSGSIETQYF. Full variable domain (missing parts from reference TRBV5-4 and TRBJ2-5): ETGVTQSPTHLIKTRGQQVTLRCSSQSGHNTVSWYQQALGQGPQFIFQYYREEENGRGNFPPRFSGLQFPNYSSELNVNALELDDSALYLCASSLSGSIETQYFGPGTRLLVL.